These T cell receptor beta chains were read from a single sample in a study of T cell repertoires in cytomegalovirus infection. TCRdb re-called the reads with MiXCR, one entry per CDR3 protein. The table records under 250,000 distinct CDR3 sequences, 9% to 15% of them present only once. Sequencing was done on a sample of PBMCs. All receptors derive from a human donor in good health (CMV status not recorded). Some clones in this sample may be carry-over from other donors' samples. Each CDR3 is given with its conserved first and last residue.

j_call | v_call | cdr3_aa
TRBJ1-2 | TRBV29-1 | CSVDTGSYGYTF
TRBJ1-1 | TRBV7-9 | CASSSIQGEAFF
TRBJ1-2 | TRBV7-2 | CASSQPAYGGYTF
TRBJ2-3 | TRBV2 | CASSTTSGRPLTDTQYF
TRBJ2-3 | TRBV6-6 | CASSYAGAPDTQYF
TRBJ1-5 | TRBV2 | CASSAGGFGEQPQHF
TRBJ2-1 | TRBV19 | CASSIRGSEQFF
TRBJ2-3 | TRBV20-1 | CSARKNQGSTDTQYF
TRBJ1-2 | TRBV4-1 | CASSQVTGGYTF
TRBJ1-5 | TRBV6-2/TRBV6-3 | CASSLESGSNQPQHF
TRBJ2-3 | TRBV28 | CASSSWEGSDTQYF
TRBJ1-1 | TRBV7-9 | CASSYSTNTEAFF
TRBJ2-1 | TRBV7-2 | CASSLGRVNNEQFF
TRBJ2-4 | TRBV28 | CASRDSKNIQYF
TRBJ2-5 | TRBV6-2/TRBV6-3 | CASSYSRGGAPFQETQYF
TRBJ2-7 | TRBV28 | CASSGLGQVIPYEQYF
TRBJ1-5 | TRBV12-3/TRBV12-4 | CASRYSNQPQHF
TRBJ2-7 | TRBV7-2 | CASSLDVSGSYEQYF
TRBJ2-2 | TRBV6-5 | CASSYSQGRRTGELFF
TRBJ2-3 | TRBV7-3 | CASSLGLAAAVDTQYF
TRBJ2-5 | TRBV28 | CASSLRASSGSGETQYF
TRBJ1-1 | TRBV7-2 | CASSPTFSINTEAFF
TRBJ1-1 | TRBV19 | CASRFGTEAFF
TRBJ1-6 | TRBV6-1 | CAATGHGNSPLHF
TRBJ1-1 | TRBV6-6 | CASSYGGYTEAFF
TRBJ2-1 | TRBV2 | CASSAGGGNEQFF
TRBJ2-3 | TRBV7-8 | CASSLDASTDTQYF
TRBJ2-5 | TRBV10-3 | CAISRDSFQETQYF
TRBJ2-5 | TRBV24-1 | CATSDFGETQYF
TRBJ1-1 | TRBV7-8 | CASSLAGHTEAFF
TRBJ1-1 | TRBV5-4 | CASSPGGFDAEAFF
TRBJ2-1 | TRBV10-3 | CAISGSNRAYNEQFF
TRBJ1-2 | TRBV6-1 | CATDGGASGYTF
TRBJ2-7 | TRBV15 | CATSRKAGRDVEQYF
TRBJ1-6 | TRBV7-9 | CASSLPMGRDSPLHF
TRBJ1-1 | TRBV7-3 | CASSSRTGDTEAFF
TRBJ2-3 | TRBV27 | CASSSPYRATQDTQYF
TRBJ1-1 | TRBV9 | CASSVGSASRTEAFF
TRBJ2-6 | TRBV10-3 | CAIGQGSSGANVLTF
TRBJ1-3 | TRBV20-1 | CSALQGRNTIYF
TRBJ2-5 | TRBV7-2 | CASSRDSGQETQYF
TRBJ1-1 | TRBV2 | CASGADSKAFF
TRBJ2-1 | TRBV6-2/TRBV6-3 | CASSYSRLSSYNEQFF
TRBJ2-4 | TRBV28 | CASSLSTGGGNIQYF
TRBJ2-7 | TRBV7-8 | CASSNGADSYEQYF